The 13 T cell receptor beta chains below come from one sample, sequenced in a study of blood T cell repertoires in COVID-19. The method was immunoSEQ multiplex PCR; TCRdb's version includes in-frame clones alone and lacks a portion of them. The data show some 390,000 clones, 80% to 90% seen once. The source material was PBMCs or T cells enriched from blood (not recorded which). These receptor sequences come from a man aged 25 to 40 who had recovered from COVID-19.

This clone was observed a few times. The rearrangement uses TRBV5-8 and TRBJ1-4, with D uncertain. Per germline, CDR1 SGHTS and CDR2 YDEGEE. V was cut by 6 bases and J by 8 bases, with 17 bases left in between. This CDR3 is 14 amino acids long. CDR3 in DNA: TGTGCCAGCACTACCGGGAACAGAGGAGAAAAACTGTTTTTT. Encoded protein: CASTTGNRGEKLFF.

V gene TRBV11-2 combines with J gene TRBJ2-7, with 12 bases matching TRBD2. Germline values: CDR1 SGHAT, CDR2 FQNNGV. The CDR3 contains 13 residues. Germline trimming cut 3 bases from V and 7 bases from J; bases unmatched to any gene: 1. The CDR3 DNA sequence: TGTGCCAGCAGCTTCGGACTAGCGGGAGAGCAGTACTTC. Encoded protein: CASSFGLAGEQYF.

V usage is TRBV14 and J usage is TRBJ2-7; no definite D call. The V end lost 2 bases, the J end lost 0 bases, and 8 bases lay between the germline ends. From germline, CDR1 is SGHDN and CDR2 FVKESK. The CDR3 contains 14 residues. CDR3 bases: TGTGCCAGCAGCCAAAGGTCAGGCTCCTACGAGCAGTACTTC. It codes for CASSQRSGSYEQYF.

The chain couples TRBV5-5 to TRBJ2-5, with D possibly being TRBD2 (6 bases). This CDR3 spans 14 amino acids. The V end lost 0 bases, the J end lost 5 bases, and 11 bases lay between the germline ends. From germline, CDR1 is SGHKS and CDR2 YYEKEE (reference sequence). The CDR3 sequence is CASSLVPGVETQYF. The CDR3 DNA sequence: TGTGCCAGCAGCTTGGTTCCGGGAGTGGAGACCCAGTACTTC.

Comment on this clone: The same CDR3 also results from other DNA sequences found in this sample. The CDR3 loop reads CATSDPVNTEAFF. The CDR3 bases are TGTGCCACCAGTGATCCCGTAAACACTGAAGCTTTCTTT. The chain combines TRBV24-1 with TRBJ1-1; D ambiguous. Germline values: CDR1 KGHDR, CDR2 SFDVKD. This CDR3 is built from 13 residues. The V end lost 3 bases, the J end lost 2 bases, and 6 bases lay between the germline ends.

The rearrangement uses TRBV28 and TRBJ1-2, with D perhaps TRBD1 (5 bases). Per germline, CDR1 MDHEN and CDR2 SYDVKM. The CDR3 is made up of 14 amino acids. Trimming shortened V by 6 bases and J by 2 bases, and 13 bases separated the two germline ends. The CDR3 DNA sequence: TGTGCCAGCAGAGTGTCGGGGGAAAACTATGGCTACACCTTC. This codes for CASRVSGENYGYTF.

This sequence joins TRBV27 and TRBJ2-2, with 11 bases identical to TRBD2. Trimming at V came to 5 bases and at J to 4 bases, leaving 6 bases not matched to a gene. Germline V gene data show CDR1 as MNHEY and CDR2 as SMNVEV (reference sequence). This CDR3 has 16 amino acids. DNA for the CDR3: TGTGCCAGCAGTACCCTAGCGGGAGGCTCCACCGGGGAGCTGTTTTTT. Translation: CASSTLAGGSTGELFF.

The chain couples TRBV5-5 to TRBJ1-2; 8 bases are a match to TRBD1. In germline, CDR1 is SGHKS, CDR2 YYEKEE (reference sequence). The CDR3 sequence is 12 residues long. Trimming cost V 3 bases and J 8 bases; bases outside gene matches: 3. CDR3 protein: CASSWRQGGYTF. The CDR3, as DNA: TGTGCCAGCAGCTGGCGACAGGGGGGCTACACCTTC. Supplemented by reference TRBV5-5 and TRBJ1-2, the full variable domain reads DAGVTQSPTHLIKTRGQQVTLRCSPISGHKSVSWYQQVLGQGPQFIFQYYEKEERGRGNFPDRFSARQFPNYSSELNVNALLLGDSALYLCASSWRQGGYTFGSGTRLTVV.

The gene calls are TRBV6-6 and TRBJ1-2, with D tentatively TRBD1 (5 bases). This CDR3 has 12 amino acids. The ends were cut back, 6 bases at V and 9 bases at J, with 14 bases in the middle. The germline V gene encodes CDR1 MNHNY and CDR2 SVGAGI (reference sequence). The DNA for the CDR3 is TGTGCCAGCAGCCCGGACACCCTTAGCTACACCTTC. Translation: CASSPDTLSYTF.

The rearrangement links TRBV7-9 to TRBJ2-7; possible D gene TRBD2, 5 bases. The V end was cut by 3 bases, the J end by 1 base, with 10 bases between. The CDR3 extends over 14 amino acids. CDR1 SEHNR and CDR2 FQNEAQ come from the germline V gene (reference sequence). CDR3 bases: TGTGCCAGCAGCTTGGTGGACTTGTCCTACGAGCAGTACTTC. As protein: CASSLVDLSYEQYF.

V gene TRBV5-1 combines with J gene TRBJ1-1; 8 bases line up with TRBD1. Trimming cost V 3 bases and J 0 bases; bases outside gene matches: 7. The CDR3 sequence is 16 residues long. CDR1 is SGHRS and CDR2 is YFSETQ in the germline V gene. The CDR3, as DNA: TGCGCCAGCAGCTGGGGGCAGGGGGCCTTGAACACTGAAGCTTTCTTT. Its protein product is CASSWGQGALNTEAFF.

The rearrangement joins TRBV3-1 (or the pseudogene TRBV3-2) to TRBJ2-5; the D is unclear. The CDR3 extends over 14 amino acids. With 0 bases removed from V and 1 base from J, the gap between germline ends came to 6 bases. CDR1 and CDR2 from the germline V gene are LGHDT and YNNKEL (reference sequence). The CDR3, as DNA: TGTGCCAGCAGCCAAGACTGGGCCCAAGAGACCCAGTACTTC. Translation gives CASSQDWAQETQYF.

The chain couples TRBV7-2 to TRBJ1-5, with a weak D call TRBD1 (5 bases). The V gene's germline CDR1 is SGHTA and CDR2 FQGNSA. Trimming took off 5 bases at V and 1 base at J, with 9 bases between the two ends. CDR3 length: 14 amino acids. CDR3 nucleotide sequence: TGTGCCAGCAGCCTAACAGGCAGCAATCAGCCCCAGCATTTT. The encoded protein is CASSLTGSNQPQHF.